This TCR beta chain was sequenced in a study of T cell responses to AZD1222 COVID-19 vaccine. General study points: Two AZD1222 administrations were followed by greater Spike-specific TCR breadth and depth. Reportedly, nearly half of unique spike TCRs recognized epitopes outside B.1.351/B.1.1.7 mutations. At baseline, just five to seven AZD1222 recipients tested seropositive. White British ancestry dominated among donors, who included more females, and clonal diversity was possibly underestimated.

Turning to this clone: Its antigen is still unknown.

TCRdb's copy holds only in-frame clones and misses some; the assay was immunoSEQ multiplex PCR. Among 95,000 to 150,000 clones, around 87% were seen once, and the ten largest hold roughly 1.3%. CDR3 length: 15 residues. Looked up from germline, CDR1 is MDHEN and CDR2 is SYDVKM. After removal of 10 bases from V and 4 bases from J, the junction contained 15 bases not matched to a gene. This chain connects TRBV28 to TRBJ1-2; 7 bases are shared with TRBD1. This receptor was obtained from an adult in good health. This sample comprised peripheral blood, obtained on day 0 of AZD1222 vaccination. CDR3 bases: TGTGCCATCAAACCGGACAGGTCTTTTGGCTATGGCTACACCTTC. Protein: CAIKPDRSFGYGYTF.